What follows are 24 T cell receptor beta chains derived from one specimen sequenced in a study of cytomegalovirus exposure and HLA in healthy donors. PCR primers comprised 60 Vbeta and 13 Jbeta primers. TCRdb keeps only in-frame clones here, not all; method: immunoSEQ multiplex PCR. The data contain some 120,000 clones, over 65% of them singletons. Sequenced material: PBMCs. The receptors come from a man under 40 in good health and CMV-seropositive.

V and J are TRBV5-4 and TRBJ2-5, with 7 nucleotides matching TRBD2. This CDR3 is built from 15 residues. Germline V gene sequence: CDR1 SGHNT, CDR2 YYREEE (reference sequence). V shed 1 base and J 0 bases; nucleotides not matched to a gene: 3. CDR3 nucleotide sequence: TGTGCCAGCAGCTTGCTCAGCGGGAACCAAGAGACCCAGTACTTC. This translates into CASSLLSGNQETQYF.

This clone was picked up a small number of times. As DNA, the CDR3 is TGTGCCAGCAGCTCCCCCCCGGGGGTAGAGACCCAGTACTTC. This translates into CASSSPPGVETQYF. The J gene is TRBJ2-5, the V gene TRBV7-8; possibly TRBD2 for D (6 bases). The length of the CDR3 is 14 residues. Germline loops: CDR1 SGHVS, CDR2 FQNEAQ. With 4 bases removed from V and 4 bases from J, the gap between germline ends came to 13 bases.

The chain employs TRBV27 and TRBJ2-7, with D maybe TRBD2 (6 bases). There are 13 residues in the CDR3. The V and J ends lost 3 bases and 2 bases respectively, with 8 bases between them. Looked up from germline, CDR1 is MNHEY and CDR2 is SMNVEV (reference sequence). CDR3 region: CASSFSGTYEQYF. For the CDR3, the DNA is TGTGCCAGCAGTTTTAGCGGAACCTACGAGCAGTACTTC.

V is TRBV9 and J is TRBJ2-2, with D perhaps TRBD2 (5 bases). The CDR3 extends over 16 amino acids. Trimming took off 1 base at V and 1 base at J, with 11 bases between the two ends. CDR1 SGDLS and CDR2 YYNGEE come from the germline V gene. The CDR3 bases are TGTGCCAGCAGCGTACGAGGGCAGGAGAACACCGGGGAGCTGTTTTTT. Translation: CASSVRGQENTGELFF.

This clone was counted between two and nine times. The gene calls are TRBV6-5 and TRBJ2-5; 7 bases align to TRBD2. V trimming: 0 bases; J trimming: 4 bases; junction bases outside the gene matches: 8. Germline V CDR1 and CDR2: MNHEY, SVGAGI. The CDR3 contains 16 residues. Here the CDR3 DNA reads TGTGCCAGCAGTTACTCTATGGGGGGGAGGCCAGAGACCCAGTACTTC. Its protein product is CASSYSMGGRPETQYF.

CDR3 sequence: CASSLYSDTQYF. The CDR3 region has the DNA TGTGCCAGCAGCTTGTATTCAGATACGCAGTATTTT. The rearrangement uses TRBV7-6 and TRBJ2-3; D not certain. Trimming cost V 3 bases and J 4 bases, with 5 bases left between them. The germline CDR1 and CDR2 sequences are SGHVS and FNYEAQ. This CDR3 has 12 residues.

The V call is TRBV13, the J call TRBJ1-1; D is ambiguous. The V gene's germline CDR1 is PRHDT and CDR2 FYEKMQ (reference sequence). Trimming pared 3 bases from V and 1 base from J, leaving 9 bases between. The CDR3 is 14 residues long. Here the CDR3 DNA reads TGTGCCAGCAGCTTCGGTGGGAGGAACACTGAAGCTTTCTTT. Its translation is CASSFGGRNTEAFF.

This clone was counted a few times. J is TRBJ2-7 and V is TRBV13, with 13 nucleotides matching TRBD2. Losses at the gene ends were 5 bases for V and 4 bases for J; bases not matched to a gene: 5. Per the germline V gene, CDR1 is PRHDT and CDR2 is FYEKMQ (reference sequence). The CDR3 covers 15 residues. CDR3 sequence reads: CASSKGLAGEYEQYF. CDR3 nucleotides: TGTGCCAGCAGCAAAGGACTAGCGGGAGAATACGAGCAGTACTTC. Using reference TRBV13 and TRBJ2-7 for the parts outside the CDR3, the full variable domain is AAGVIQSPRHLIKEKRETATLKCYPIPRHDTVYWYQQGPGQDPQFLISFYEKMQSDKGSIPDRFSAQQFSDYHSELNMSSLELGDSALYFCASSKGLAGEYEQYFGPGTRLTVT.

CDR3 nucleotides: TGTGCCAGTACCAAACGGACAGGGCCCACTGAAGCTTTCTTT. Translated, it gives CASTKRTGPTEAFF. V gene TRBV19 combines with J gene TRBJ1-1, with 8 bases identical to TRBD1. Germline CDR1 LNHDA, CDR2 SQIVND (reference sequence). J gave up 4 bases and V 7 bases, and 8 bases lay outside the gene matches. The CDR3 is 14 amino acids.

The rearrangement links TRBV9 to TRBJ2-2; 14 bases agree with TRBD2. The germline V gene encodes CDR1 SGDLS and CDR2 YYNGEE. V trimming: 0 bases; J trimming: 8 bases; junction bases outside the gene matches: 9. The CDR3 consists of 18 residues. The CDR3 reads CASSVAPGLAGGRGELFF. The CDR3 DNA reads as TGTGCCAGCAGCGTAGCCCCCGGACTAGCGGGAGGAAGGGGGGAGCTGTTTTTT. The whole variable domain, filled in from reference TRBV9 and TRBJ2-2, reads DSGVTQTPKHLITATGQRVTLRCSPRSGDLSVYWYQQSLDQGLQFLIQYYNGEERAKGNILERFSAQQFPDLHSELNLSSLELGDSALYFCASSVAPGLAGGRGELFFGEGSRLTVL.

The chain has TRBV29-1 and TRBJ2-1, with 10 bases aligning to TRBD2. The germline V gene encodes CDR1 SQVTM and CDR2 ANQGSEA. The CDR3 runs to 13 residues. The ends lost 8 bases at V and 8 bases at J; junction bases unmatched: 9. CDR3 bases: TGCAGCCTAATAGCGGGAGGAATGTATGAGCAGTTCTTC. It yields the protein CSLIAGGMYEQFF.

V usage is TRBV7-6 and J usage is TRBJ2-7; 8 bases fit TRBD1. From germline, CDR1 is SGHVS and CDR2 FNYEAQ. The CDR3 has 15 residues. The J segment lost 3 bases and the V segment lost 5 bases, leaving 9 bases of the junction unmatched. As DNA, the CDR3 is TGTGCCAGCAGCACAAGACAGGGGACAGGCTACGAGCAGTACTTC. Amino acid sequence: CASSTRQGTGYEQYF.

Turning to this clone: The germline gene is not matched at one end of the junction; a read error may be the cause. The V gene is TRBV2, the J gene TRBJ2-3; D not resolved. The length of the CDR3 is 9 residues. Germline V lookup: CDR1 SNHLY, CDR2 FYNNEI. In nucleotides, the CDR3 is TGTGCCAGCAGTGAGCCGATGCGATTT. It is translated as CASSEPMRF.

The CDR3 protein is CASSQEQGAYEQYF. For the CDR3, the DNA is TGCGCCAGCAGCCAAGAACAGGGGGCCTACGAGCAGTACTTC. The chain has TRBV4-1 and TRBJ2-7, with 8 positions matching TRBD1. CDR1 is MGHRA and CDR2 is YSYEKL in the germline V gene. V was clipped by 0 bases and J by 2 bases; unmatched bases: 0. The CDR3 contains 14 residues.

V usage is TRBV27 and J usage is TRBJ1-1, with D unresolved. The V gene's germline CDR1 is MNHEY and CDR2 SMNVEV (reference sequence). V was shortened by 7 bases and J by 0 bases, with 9 bases between the two germline ends. This CDR3 contains 13 residues. This chain's CDR3 is CASTGQMNTEAFF. DNA for the CDR3: TGTGCCAGCACTGGGCAGATGAACACTGAAGCTTTCTTT.

The CDR3 here is CASSRGLAGELYNEQFF. The CDR3 DNA reads TGTGCCAGCAGCCGGGGACTAGCGGGAGAATTATACAATGAGCAGTTCTTC. This sequence joins TRBV5-5 and TRBJ2-1, with 14 bases matching TRBD2. Trimming removed 4 bases from V and 4 bases from J; junction bases left unmatched: 7. Germline lookup yields CDR1 SGHKS and CDR2 YYEKEE (reference sequence). This CDR3 comprises 17 residues. Combining the CDR3 with reference TRBV5-5 and TRBJ2-1 gives the whole variable domain DAGVTQSPTHLIKTRGQQVTLRCSPISGHKSVSWYQQVLGQGPQFIFQYYEKEERGRGNFPDRFSARQFPNYSSELNVNALLLGDSALYLCASSRGLAGELYNEQFFGPGTRLTVL.

The chain links TRBV4-1 to TRBJ1-2; TRBD1 might be the D (5 bases). The germline V gene has CDR1 MGHRA and CDR2 YSYEKL. This CDR3 contains 15 residues. V lost 3 bases and J 2 bases, leaving 13 bases between the germline ends. The CDR3 sequence is CASSQTTEANYGYTF. The CDR3 region has the DNA TGCGCCAGCAGCCAGACGACAGAAGCCAACTATGGCTACACCTTC.

V and J are TRBV2 and TRBJ2-5; 8 bases agree with TRBD2. The V gene's germline CDR1 is SNHLY and CDR2 FYNNEI. Losses at the gene ends were 6 bases for V and 12 bases for J; bases not matched to a gene: 15. There are 14 residues in the CDR3. CDR3 in DNA: TGTGCCAGCAGCCCCGGGACTAGACAATGGGAAGAGTACTTC. This translates into CASSPGTRQWEEYF.

The table lists this clone with a few counts. Other DNA sequences in this sample translate to the same CDR3. J is TRBJ1-2 and V is TRBV6-5, with D tentatively TRBD1 (5 bases). Trimming left V 0 bases short and J 4 bases short, with 12 bases between. Germline CDR1 MNHEY, CDR2 SVGAGI. This CDR3 has 15 residues. CDR3 DNA sequence: TGTGCCAGCAGTTACTCTGGACACGGTGTCTATGGCTACACCTTC. Translation: CASSYSGHGVYGYTF.

The chain links TRBV7-2 to TRBJ1-1, with 7 positions matching TRBD1. Germline V gene lookup returns CDR1 SGHTA and CDR2 FQGNSA. This CDR3 spans 13 amino acids. With 5 bases clipped from V and 5 bases from J, the junction kept 5 bases outside the gene matches. The CDR3 reads CASSKTGETEAFF. The CDR3 DNA sequence: TGTGCCAGCAGCAAAACAGGGGAAACTGAAGCTTTCTTT. Full variable domain (rest looked up from reference TRBV7-2 and TRBJ1-1): GAGVSQSPSNKVTEKGKDVELRCDPISGHTALYWYRQSLGQGLEFLIYFQGNSAPDKSGLPSDRFSAERTGGSVSTLTIQRTQQEDSAVYLCASSKTGETEAFFGQGTRLTVV.

This chain links TRBV7-8 with TRBJ2-2; 9 bases are shared with TRBD2. V lost 4 bases and J lost 2; bases outside the gene matches: 5. The CDR3 runs 16 residues. Germline V gene data show CDR1 as SGHVS and CDR2 as FQNEAQ. The CDR3 reads CASSSGTSPNTGELFF. In DNA form, the CDR3 reads TGTGCCAGCAGCTCCGGGACTAGCCCAAACACCGGGGAGCTGTTTTTT.

The chain couples TRBV5-1 to TRBJ2-7, with 7 bases lining up with TRBD2. This CDR3 region has 16 residues. V shed 1 base and J 6 bases; nucleotides not matched to a gene: 13. Germline V CDR1 and CDR2: SGHRS, YFSETQ. The CDR3 spells CASSLMGTGGGGEQYF. CDR3 nucleotides: TGCGCCAGCAGCTTGATGGGTACGGGAGGCGGTGGCGAGCAGTACTTC.

To note about this clone: One end of the junction fails to match germline, which may point to a read error. The gene calls are TRBV7-6 and TRBJ2-1; no definite D call. The CDR3 length is 11 residues. Germline V gene lookup returns CDR1 SGHVS and CDR2 FNYEAQ. The CDR3 DNA reads TGTGCCAGCGGCTTATTGCTAGAGCAGTTCTTC. Amino acids: CASGLLLEQFF.

The chain recombines TRBV27 with TRBJ1-1; D call uncertain. This CDR3 is built from 13 residues. The germline V and J ends were trimmed by 3 bases and 1 base, with 6 bases remaining between them. Germline values: CDR1 MNHEY, CDR2 SMNVEV (reference sequence). Here the CDR3 DNA reads TGTGCCAGCAGTTTTTCCGGGAACACTGAAGCTTTCTTT. This codes for CASSFSGNTEAFF.